The entry that follows covers one T cell receptor beta chain sequence. Its antigen remains unknown. The data were obtained in a study of cytomegalovirus exposure and HLA in healthy donors. Study-wide points: CMV antigen specificity was confirmed in vitro for three CMV-associated chains. The authors considered a cluster of highly shared sequence variants likely to be a sequencing artifact. It was 150 or so TCR beta chains that were listed as cytomegalovirus-associated.

Primers: 60 Vbeta forward and 13 Jbeta reverse. Produced via immunoSEQ multiplex PCR; TCRdb's table is partial and in-frame only. Among 160,000 or so clones listed, 60% to 85% were seen once. The TCR was taken from a woman aged 40 to 50 in good health and CMV-seropositive. The sequenced material came from PBMCs.

This chain's CDR3 is CASRGTGDTEKLFF. The CDR3 bases are TGTGCCAGCAGGGGGACAGGGGATACAGAAAAACTGTTTTTT. The chain is built from TRBV28 and TRBJ1-4; TRBD1 aligns across 10 bases. Trimming took 6 bases from V and 8 from J; bases not matched to a gene: 6. Germline CDR1 MDHEN, CDR2 SYDVKM. CDR3 size: 14 residues.